These 5 T cell receptor beta chains share one sample of origin, sequenced in a study of blood T cell repertoires in COVID-19. TCRdb keeps only in-frame clones here, not all; method: immunoSEQ multiplex PCR. The table lists 200,000 to 250,000 clones, less than 90% of them singletons, with 6.2% in the top ten. Sequencing was done on a sample of peripheral blood. These receptors were obtained from a man aged 55 to 70 with acute or convalescent COVID-19.

The V and J genes are TRBV24-1 and TRBJ1-1; 10 nucleotides agree with TRBD1. Germline loops: CDR1 KGHDR, CDR2 SFDVKD. Trimming took 2 bases from V and 4 from J; bases not matched to a gene: 6. This CDR3 has 16 amino acids. CDR3 bases: TGTGCCACCAGTGATTCCAGACAGGGGGCTAGCACTGAAGCTTTCTTT. Translation: CATSDSRQGASTEAFF.

J is TRBJ1-3 and V is TRBV11-2; 12 bases match TRBD1. Germline V CDR1 and CDR2: SGHAT, FQNNGV. There are 19 residues in the CDR3. Trimming removed 1 base from V and 2 bases from J; junction bases left unmatched: 9. CDR3 sequence reads: CASSLVRDRGRVAGNTIYF. CDR3 coding DNA: TGTGCCAGCAGCTTAGTCCGGGACAGGGGGCGAGTCGCTGGAAACACCATATATTTT. The variable domain in full, completed from reference TRBV11-2 and TRBJ1-3, reads EAGVAQSPRYKIIEKRQSVAFWCNPISGHATLYWYQQILGQGPKLLIQFQNNGVVDDSQLPKDRFSAERLKGVDSTLKIQPAKLEDSAVYLCASSLVRDRGRVAGNTIYFGEGSWLTVV.

The chain links TRBV7-2 to TRBJ1-4, with D unresolved. This CDR3 has 13 amino acids. Germline V gene data show CDR1 as SGHTA and CDR2 as FQGNSA. V shed 2 bases and J shed 6 bases, with 7 bases lying between them. The CDR3 spells CASSLYMDEKLFF. In DNA form, the CDR3 reads TGTGCCAGCAGCTTATACATGGATGAAAAACTGTTTTTT.

The gene calls are TRBV7-3 and TRBJ1-5; tentatively, D is TRBD1 (6 bases). CDR1 and CDR2 (germline): SGHTA, FQGTGA. V gave up 5 bases and J gave up 4 bases, with 9 bases separating them. CDR3 size: 13 residues. DNA for the CDR3: TGTGCCAGCAGCCCACAGGGTAATCAGCCCCAGCATTTT. Amino acid sequence: CASSPQGNQPQHF.

This rearrangement joins TRBV27 to TRBJ2-5; TRBD2 matches 7 bases. Trimming took 6 bases from V and 5 from J; bases not matched to a gene: 6. There are 13 residues in the CDR3. CDR1 is MNHEY, CDR2 SMNVEV, per germline (reference sequence). DNA for the CDR3: TGTGCCAGCAGCTTACTAGCGACGGAGACCCAGTACTTC. It translates to CASSLLATETQYF.